The T cell receptor (beta chain) under discussion was sequenced for a study of T cell responses to AZD1222 COVID-19 vaccine. CDR1 SEHNR and CDR2 FQNEAQ come from the germline V gene (reference sequence). The length of the CDR3 is 15 residues. Trimming stripped 7 bases from V and 5 bases from J, with 19 bases between. Profiled with immunoSEQ multiplex PCR; TCRdb holds only in-frame clones, not every one. Of more than 80,000 clones detected, approximately 90% appear once; the ten largest clones hold roughly 20%. The input for sequencing was peripheral blood, taken on day 0 of AZD1222 vaccination. The sequence came from an adult in good health. V usage is TRBV7-9 and J usage is TRBJ2-3; a weak D match, TRBD2 (6 bases). The CDR3 DNA is TGTGCCAGCATCAAAGCGGGTCGGGTGGAAGATACGCAGTATTTT. This sequence encodes CASIKAGRVEDTQYF.